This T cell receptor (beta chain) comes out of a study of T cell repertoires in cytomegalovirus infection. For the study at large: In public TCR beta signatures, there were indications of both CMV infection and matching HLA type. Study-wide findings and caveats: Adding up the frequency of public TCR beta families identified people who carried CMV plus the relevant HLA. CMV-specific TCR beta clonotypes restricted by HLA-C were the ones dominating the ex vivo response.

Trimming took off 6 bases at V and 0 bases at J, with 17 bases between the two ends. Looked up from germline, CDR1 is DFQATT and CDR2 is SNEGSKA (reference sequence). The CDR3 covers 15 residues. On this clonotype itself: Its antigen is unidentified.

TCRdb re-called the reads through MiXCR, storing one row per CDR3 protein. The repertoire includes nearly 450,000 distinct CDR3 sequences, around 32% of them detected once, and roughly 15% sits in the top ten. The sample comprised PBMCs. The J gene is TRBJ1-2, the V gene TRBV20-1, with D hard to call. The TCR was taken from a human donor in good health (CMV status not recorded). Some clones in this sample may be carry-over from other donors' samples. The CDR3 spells CSASNPSRPNYGYTF. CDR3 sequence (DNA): TGCAGTGCCAGCAACCCAAGCCGGCCTAACTATGGCTACACCTTC.